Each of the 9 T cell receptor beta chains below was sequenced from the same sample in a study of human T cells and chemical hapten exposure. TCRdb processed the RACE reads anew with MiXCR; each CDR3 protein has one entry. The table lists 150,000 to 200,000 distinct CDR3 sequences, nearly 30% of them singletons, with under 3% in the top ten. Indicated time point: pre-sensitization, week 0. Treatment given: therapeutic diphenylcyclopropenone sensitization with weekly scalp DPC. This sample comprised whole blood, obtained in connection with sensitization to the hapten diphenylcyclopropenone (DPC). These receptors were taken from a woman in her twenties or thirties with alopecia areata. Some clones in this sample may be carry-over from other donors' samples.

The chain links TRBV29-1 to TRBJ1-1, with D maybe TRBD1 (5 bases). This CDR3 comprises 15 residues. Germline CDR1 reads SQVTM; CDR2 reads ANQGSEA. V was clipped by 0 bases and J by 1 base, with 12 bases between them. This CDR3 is CSVEDGKGANTEAFF. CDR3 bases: TGCAGCGTTGAAGATGGGAAAGGGGCGAACACTGAAGCTTTCTTT.

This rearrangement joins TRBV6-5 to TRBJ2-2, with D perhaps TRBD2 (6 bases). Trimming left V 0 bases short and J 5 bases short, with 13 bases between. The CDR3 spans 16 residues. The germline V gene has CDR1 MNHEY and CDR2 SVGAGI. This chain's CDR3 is CASSYSLHRGTGELFF. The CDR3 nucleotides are TGTGCCAGCAGTTACTCGCTTCACCGGGGGACCGGGGAGCTGTTTTTT.

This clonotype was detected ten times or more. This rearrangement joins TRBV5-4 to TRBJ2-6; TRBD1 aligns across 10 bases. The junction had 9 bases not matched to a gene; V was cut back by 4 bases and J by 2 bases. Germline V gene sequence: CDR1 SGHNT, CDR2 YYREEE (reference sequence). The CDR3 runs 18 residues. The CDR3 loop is CASSRRQGASAGANVLTF. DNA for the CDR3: TGTGCCAGCAGCCGACGACAGGGGGCCTCGGCTGGGGCCAACGTCCTGACTTTC.

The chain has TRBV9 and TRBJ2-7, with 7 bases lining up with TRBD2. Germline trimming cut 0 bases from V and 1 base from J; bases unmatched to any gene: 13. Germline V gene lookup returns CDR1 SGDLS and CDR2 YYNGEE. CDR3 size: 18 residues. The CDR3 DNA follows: TGTGCCAGCAGCGTAGGGGCTGGGTGGCGGGAGTTGTCCTACGAGCAGTACTTC. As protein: CASSVGAGWRELSYEQYF.

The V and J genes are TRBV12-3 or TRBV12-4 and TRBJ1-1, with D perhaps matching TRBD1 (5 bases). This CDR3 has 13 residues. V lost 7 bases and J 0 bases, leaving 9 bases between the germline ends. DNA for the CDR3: TGTGCCAGCACCGGGACTTTGAACACTGAAGCTTTCTTT. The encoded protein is CASTGTLNTEAFF.

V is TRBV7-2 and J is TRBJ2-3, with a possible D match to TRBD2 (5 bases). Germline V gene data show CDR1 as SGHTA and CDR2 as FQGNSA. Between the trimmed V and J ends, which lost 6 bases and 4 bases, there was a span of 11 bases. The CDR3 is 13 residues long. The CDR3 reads CASRLGWADTQYF. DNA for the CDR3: TGTGCCAGCAGACTAGGCTGGGCAGATACGCAGTATTTT.

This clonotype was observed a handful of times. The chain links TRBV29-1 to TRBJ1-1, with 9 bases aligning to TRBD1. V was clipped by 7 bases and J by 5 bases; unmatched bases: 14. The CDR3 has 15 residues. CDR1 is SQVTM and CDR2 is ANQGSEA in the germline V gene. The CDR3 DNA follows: TGCAGCGCCGAATCAGACGACAGGGGGGGGACTGAAGCTTTCTTT. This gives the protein CSAESDDRGGTEAFF.

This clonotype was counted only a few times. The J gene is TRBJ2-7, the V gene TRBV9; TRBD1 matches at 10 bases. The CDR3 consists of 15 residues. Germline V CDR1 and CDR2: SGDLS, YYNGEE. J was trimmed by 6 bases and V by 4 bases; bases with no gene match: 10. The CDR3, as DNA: TGTGCCAGCAGCTCAATCCCCGGGACAGGGGTCGAGCAGTACTTC. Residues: CASSSIPGTGVEQYF.

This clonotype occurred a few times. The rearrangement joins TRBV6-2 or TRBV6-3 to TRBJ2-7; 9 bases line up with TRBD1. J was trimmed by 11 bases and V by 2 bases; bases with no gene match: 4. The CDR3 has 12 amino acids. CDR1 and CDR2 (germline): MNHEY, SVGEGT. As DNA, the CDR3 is TGTGCCAGCAGTTACGGGGGACAGGGCGAGTACTTC. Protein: CASSYGGQGEYF.